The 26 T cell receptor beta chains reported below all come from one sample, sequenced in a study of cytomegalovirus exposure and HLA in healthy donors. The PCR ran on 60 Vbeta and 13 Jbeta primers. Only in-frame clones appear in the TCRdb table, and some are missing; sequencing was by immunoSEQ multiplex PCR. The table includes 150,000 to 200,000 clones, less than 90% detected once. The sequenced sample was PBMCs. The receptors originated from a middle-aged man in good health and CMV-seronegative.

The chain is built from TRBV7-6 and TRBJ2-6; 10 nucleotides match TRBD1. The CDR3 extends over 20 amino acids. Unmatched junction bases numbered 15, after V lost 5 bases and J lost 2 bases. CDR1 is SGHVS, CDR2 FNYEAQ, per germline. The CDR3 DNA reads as TGTGCCAGCAGCCCAAGCCCTGCCGGGACAGGGGAAGCTGGGGCCAACGTCCTGACTTTC. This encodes CASSPSPAGTGEAGANVLTF.

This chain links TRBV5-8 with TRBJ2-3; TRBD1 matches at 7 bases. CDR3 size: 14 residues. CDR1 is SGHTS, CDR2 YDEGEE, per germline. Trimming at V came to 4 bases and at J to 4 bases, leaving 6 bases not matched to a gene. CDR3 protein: CASSPRQGADTQYF. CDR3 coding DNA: TGTGCCAGCAGCCCGCGTCAGGGGGCAGATACGCAGTATTTT.

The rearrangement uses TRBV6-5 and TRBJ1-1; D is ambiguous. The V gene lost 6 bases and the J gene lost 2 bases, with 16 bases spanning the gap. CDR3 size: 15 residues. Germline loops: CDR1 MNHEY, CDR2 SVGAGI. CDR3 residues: CASRQSVRTNTEAFF. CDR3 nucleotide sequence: TGTGCCAGCAGACAGAGCGTACGGACTAACACTGAAGCTTTCTTT.

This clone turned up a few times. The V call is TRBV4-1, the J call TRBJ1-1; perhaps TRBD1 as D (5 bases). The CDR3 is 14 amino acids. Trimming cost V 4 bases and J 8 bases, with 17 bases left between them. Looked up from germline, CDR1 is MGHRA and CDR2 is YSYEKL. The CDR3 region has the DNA TGCGCCAGCAGCCGCCTTACAGCAGGGATAGAAGCTTTCTTT. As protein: CASSRLTAGIEAFF.

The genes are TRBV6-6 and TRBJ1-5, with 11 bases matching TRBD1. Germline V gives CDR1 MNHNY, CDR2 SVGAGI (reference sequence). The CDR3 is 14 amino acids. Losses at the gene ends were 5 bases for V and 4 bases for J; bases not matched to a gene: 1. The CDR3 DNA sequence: TGTGCCAGCAGTGGGGACAGGGGGAATCAGCCCCAGCATTTT. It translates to CASSGDRGNQPQHF.

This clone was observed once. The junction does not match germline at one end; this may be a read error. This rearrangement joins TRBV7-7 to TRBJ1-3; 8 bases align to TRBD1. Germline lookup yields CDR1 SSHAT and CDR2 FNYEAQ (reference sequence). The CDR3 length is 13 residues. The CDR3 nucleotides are TGTGCTAGCAGCTTAACCGGACAGGGAACCATATATTTT. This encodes CASSLTGQGTIYF. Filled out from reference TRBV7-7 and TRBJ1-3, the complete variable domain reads GAGVSQSPRYKVTKRGQDVTLRCDPISSHATLYWYQQALGQGPEFLTYFNYEAQPDKSGLPSDRFSAERPEGSISTLTIQRTEQRDSAMYRCASSLTGQGTIYFGEGSWLTVV.

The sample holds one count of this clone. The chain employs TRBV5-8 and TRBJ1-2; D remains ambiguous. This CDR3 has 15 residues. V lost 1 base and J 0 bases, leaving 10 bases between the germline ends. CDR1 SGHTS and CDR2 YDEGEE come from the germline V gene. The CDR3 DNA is TGTGCCAGCAGCTTGTCTCGAGTAGCTAACTATGGCTACACCTTC. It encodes CASSLSRVANYGYTF. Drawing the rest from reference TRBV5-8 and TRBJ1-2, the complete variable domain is EAGVTQSPTHLIKTRGQQATLRCSPISGHTSVYWYQQALGLGLQFLLWYDEGEERNRGNFPPRFSGRQFPNYSSELNVNALELEDSALYLCASSLSRVANYGYTFGSGTRLTVV.

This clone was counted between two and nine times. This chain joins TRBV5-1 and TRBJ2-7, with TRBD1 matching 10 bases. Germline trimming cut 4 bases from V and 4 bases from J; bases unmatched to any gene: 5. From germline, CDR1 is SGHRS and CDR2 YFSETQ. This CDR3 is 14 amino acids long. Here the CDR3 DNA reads TGCGCCAGCAGCGTTCGACAGGGGGCTTACGAGCAGTACTTC. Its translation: CASSVRQGAYEQYF.

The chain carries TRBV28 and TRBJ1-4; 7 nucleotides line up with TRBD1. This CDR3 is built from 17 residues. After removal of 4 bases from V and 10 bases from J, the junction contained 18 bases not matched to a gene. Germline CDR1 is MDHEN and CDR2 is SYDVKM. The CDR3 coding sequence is TGTGCCAGCAGTTGGCCCCAGGGGGACAGAGTCTGGGGAAAACTGTTTTTT. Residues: CASSWPQGDRVWGKLFF.

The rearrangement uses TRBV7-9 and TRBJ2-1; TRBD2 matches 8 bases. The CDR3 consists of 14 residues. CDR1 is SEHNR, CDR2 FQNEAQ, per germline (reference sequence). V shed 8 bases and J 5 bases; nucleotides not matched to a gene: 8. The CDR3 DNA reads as TGTGCCAGCGAGGAACTAGCGGCCAACAATGAGCAGTTCTTC. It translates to CASEELAANNEQFF.

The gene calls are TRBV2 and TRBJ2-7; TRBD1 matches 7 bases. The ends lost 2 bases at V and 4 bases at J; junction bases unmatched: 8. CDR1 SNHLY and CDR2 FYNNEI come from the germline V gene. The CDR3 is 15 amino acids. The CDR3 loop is CASSESFQGVYEQYF. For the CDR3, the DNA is TGTGCCAGCAGTGAAAGTTTTCAGGGGGTTTACGAGCAGTACTTC.

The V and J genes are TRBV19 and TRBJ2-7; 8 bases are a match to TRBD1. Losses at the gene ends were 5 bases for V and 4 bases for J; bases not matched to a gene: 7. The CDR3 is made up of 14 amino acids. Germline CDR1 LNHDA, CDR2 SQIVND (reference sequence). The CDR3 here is CASSSRDRLYEQYF. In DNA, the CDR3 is TGTGCCAGTAGTTCCCGGGACAGGCTGTACGAGCAGTACTTC.

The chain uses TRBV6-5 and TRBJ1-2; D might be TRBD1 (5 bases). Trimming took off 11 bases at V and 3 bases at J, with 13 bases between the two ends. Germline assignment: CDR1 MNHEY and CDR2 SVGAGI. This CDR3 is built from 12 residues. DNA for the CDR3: TGTGCCGGAGGGACGGGCGACTATGGCTACACCTTC. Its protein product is CAGGTGDYGYTF.

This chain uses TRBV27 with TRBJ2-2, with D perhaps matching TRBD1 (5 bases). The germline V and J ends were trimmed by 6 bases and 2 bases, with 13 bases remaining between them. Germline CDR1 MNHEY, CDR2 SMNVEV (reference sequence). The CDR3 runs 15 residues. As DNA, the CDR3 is TGTGCCAGCAGCCGAATCGACAGAAACACCGGGGAGCTGTTTTTT. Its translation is CASSRIDRNTGELFF.

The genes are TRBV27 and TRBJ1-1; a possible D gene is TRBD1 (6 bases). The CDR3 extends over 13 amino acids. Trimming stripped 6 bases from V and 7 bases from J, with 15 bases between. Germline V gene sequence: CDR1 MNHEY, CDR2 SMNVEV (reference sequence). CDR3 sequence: CASSFTGSGEAFF. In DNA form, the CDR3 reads TGTGCCAGCAGCTTTACAGGGAGTGGTGAAGCTTTCTTT.

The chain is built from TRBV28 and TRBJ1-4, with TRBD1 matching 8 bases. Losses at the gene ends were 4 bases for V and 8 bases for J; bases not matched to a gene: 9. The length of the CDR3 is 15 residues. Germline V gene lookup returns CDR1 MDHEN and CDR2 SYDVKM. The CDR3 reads CASSSPDRVSEKLFF. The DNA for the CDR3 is TGTGCCAGCAGTTCCCCGGACAGGGTGAGCGAAAAACTGTTTTTT.

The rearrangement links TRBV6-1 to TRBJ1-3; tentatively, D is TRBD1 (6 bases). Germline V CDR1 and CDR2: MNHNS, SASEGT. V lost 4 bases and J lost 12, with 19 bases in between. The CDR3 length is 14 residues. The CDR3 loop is CASSGTVRGEHIYF. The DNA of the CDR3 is TGTGCCAGCAGTGGGACAGTCCGAGGGGAACACATATATTTT.

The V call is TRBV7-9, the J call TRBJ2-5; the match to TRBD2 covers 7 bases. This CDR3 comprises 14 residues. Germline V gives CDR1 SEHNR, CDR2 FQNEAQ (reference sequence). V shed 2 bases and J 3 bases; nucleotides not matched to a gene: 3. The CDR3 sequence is CASSLSGTKETQYF. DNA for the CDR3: TGTGCCAGCAGCTTATCCGGGACTAAAGAGACCCAGTACTTC.

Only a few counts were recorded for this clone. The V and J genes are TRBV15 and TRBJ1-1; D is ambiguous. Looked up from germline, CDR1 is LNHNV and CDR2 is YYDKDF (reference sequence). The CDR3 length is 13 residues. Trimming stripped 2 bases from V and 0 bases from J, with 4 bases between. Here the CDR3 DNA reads TGTGCCACCAGCAGAAACATGAACACTGAAGCTTTCTTT. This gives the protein CATSRNMNTEAFF.

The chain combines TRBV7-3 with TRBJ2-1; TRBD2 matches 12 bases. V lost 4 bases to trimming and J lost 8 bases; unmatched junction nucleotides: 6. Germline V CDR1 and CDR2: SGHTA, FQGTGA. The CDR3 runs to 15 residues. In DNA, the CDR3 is TGTGCCAGCAGCTCTAGCGGGAGGGCCGCCCATGAGCAGTTCTTC. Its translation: CASSSSGRAAHEQFF.

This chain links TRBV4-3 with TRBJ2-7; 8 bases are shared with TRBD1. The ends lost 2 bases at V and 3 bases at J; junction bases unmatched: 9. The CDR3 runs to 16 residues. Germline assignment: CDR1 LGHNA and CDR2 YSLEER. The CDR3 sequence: CASSQQRGQAHYEQYF. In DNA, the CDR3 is TGCGCCAGCAGCCAACAAAGGGGACAGGCCCACTACGAGCAGTACTTC.

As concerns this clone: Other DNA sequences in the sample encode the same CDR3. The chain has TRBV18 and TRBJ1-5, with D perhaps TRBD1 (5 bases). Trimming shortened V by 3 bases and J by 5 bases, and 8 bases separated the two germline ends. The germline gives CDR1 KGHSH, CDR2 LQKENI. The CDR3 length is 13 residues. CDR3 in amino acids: CASSPGGDQPQHF. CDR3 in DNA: TGTGCCAGCTCACCGGGGGGGGATCAGCCCCAGCATTTT.

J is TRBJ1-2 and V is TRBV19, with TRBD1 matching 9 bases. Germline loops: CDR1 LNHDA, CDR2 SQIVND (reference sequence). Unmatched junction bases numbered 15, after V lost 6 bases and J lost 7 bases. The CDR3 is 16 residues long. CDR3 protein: CASSVAGTGSYLGYTF. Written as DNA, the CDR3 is TGTGCCAGTAGCGTGGCCGGGACAGGGTCTTATCTTGGCTACACCTTC.

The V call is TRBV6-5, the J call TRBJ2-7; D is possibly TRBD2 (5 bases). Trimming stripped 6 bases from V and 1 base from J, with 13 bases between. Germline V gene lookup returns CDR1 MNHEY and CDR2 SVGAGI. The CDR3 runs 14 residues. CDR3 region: CASSRGGRSYEQYF. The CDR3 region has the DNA TGTGCCAGCAGCCGGGGTGGCCGGTCCTACGAGCAGTACTTC.

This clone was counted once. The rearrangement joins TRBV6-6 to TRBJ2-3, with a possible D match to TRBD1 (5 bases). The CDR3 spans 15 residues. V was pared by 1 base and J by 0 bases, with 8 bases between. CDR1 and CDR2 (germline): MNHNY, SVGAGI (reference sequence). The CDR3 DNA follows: TGTGCCAGCAGTTACTACCAGGGAAGCACAGATACGCAGTATTTT. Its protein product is CASSYYQGSTDTQYF.

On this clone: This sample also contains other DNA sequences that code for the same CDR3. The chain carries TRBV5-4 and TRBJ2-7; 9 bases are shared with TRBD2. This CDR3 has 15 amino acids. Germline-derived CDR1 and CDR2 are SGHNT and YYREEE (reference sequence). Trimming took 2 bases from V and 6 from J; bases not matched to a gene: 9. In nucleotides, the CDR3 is TGTGCCAGCAGCTTTATGGGTAGCGGGGGTTTCGAGCAGTACTTC. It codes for CASSFMGSGGFEQYF.